These 2 T cell receptor beta chains share one sample of origin, sequenced in a study of blood T cell repertoires in COVID-19 (dated by TCRdb to 2018 to 2021). Library prep was done by the immunoSEQ multiplex PCR assay. The immuneACCESS repertoire file appears here via TCRdb, limited to in-frame rearrangements. These files lack a portion of the clones; in checked studies, under half of the deficit traces to unresolved V genes, and the cause of the others is not known. For this sample there are tens of thousands of clones; 75% to 90% appear just once. Together, the top ten hold about 38% of the sample. Sequencing was carried out using peripheral blood. The receptors come from a man at least 80 years old with acute or convalescent COVID-19.

This rearrangement joins TRBV7-3 to TRBJ2-7; 9 nucleotides line up with TRBD2. CDR1 and CDR2 (germline): SGHTA, FQGTGA. The V segment lost 2 bases and the J segment 2 bases; nucleotides outside the gene matches: 4. This CDR3 region has 15 residues. The CDR3 spells CASSLFAGGPYEQYF. CDR3 DNA sequence: TGTGCCAGCAGCTTATTTGCGGGAGGGCCCTACGAGCAGTACTTC. The full variable domain, completed using reference TRBV7-3 and TRBJ2-7, is GAGVSQTPSNKVTEKGKYVELRCDPISGHTALYWYRQSLGQGPEFLIYFQGTGAADDSGLPNDRFFAVRPEGSVSTLKIQRTERGDSAVYLCASSLFAGGPYEQYFGPGTRLTVT.

The CDR3 DNA sequence: TGTGCCAGCAGCCCCCGGGACAAGAACACCGGGGAGCTGTTTTTT. Its translation is CASSPRDKNTGELFF. The rearrangement uses TRBV3-1 (or the pseudogene TRBV3-2) and TRBJ2-2; D may be TRBD1 (6 bases). This CDR3 is built from 15 residues. The V and J ends lost 4 bases and 1 base respectively, with 10 bases between them. CDR1 and CDR2 (germline): LGHDT, YNNKEL (reference sequence).